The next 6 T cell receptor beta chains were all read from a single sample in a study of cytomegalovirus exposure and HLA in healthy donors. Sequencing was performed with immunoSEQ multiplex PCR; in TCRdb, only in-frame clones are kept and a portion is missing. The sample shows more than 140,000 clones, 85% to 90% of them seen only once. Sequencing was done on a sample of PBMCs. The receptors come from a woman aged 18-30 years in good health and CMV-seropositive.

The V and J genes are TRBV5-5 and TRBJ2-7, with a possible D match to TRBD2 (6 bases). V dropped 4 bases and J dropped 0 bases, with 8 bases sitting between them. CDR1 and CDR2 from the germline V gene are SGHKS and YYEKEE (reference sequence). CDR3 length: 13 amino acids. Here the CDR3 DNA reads TGTGCCAGCAGCGGGGGGAACTCCTACGAGCAGTACTTC. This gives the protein CASSGGNSYEQYF.

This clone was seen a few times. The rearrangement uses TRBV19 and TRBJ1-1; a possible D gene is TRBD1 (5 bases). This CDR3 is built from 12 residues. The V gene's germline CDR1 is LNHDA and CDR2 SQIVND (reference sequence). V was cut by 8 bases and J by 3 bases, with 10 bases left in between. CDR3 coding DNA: TGTGCCAGTGAAGACAGAGACACTGAAGCTTTCTTT. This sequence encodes CASEDRDTEAFF. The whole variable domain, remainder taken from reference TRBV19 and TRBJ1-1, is DGGITQSPKYLFRKEGQNVTLSCEQNLNHDAMYWYRQDPGQGLRLIYYSQIVNDFQKGDIAEGYSVSREKKESFPLTVTSAQKNPTAFYLCASEDRDTEAFFGQGTRLTVV.

CDR3 coding DNA: TGCGCCAGCAGCCTGGGGACAGGCTCCCGCCCTAACTATGGCTACACCTTC. Its translation: CASSLGTGSRPNYGYTF. V is TRBV5-1 and J is TRBJ1-2; 8 positions agree with TRBD1. CDR1 is SGHRS, CDR2 YFSETQ, per germline. The CDR3 is 17 amino acids. J lost 0 bases, V lost 4 bases, and 11 bases had no gene match.

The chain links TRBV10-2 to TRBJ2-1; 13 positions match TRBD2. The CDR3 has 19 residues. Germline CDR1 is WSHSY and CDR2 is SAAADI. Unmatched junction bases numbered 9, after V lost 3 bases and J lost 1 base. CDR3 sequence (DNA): TGCGCCAGCAGTGAATTTGGGACTAGCGGGAAAGGGTCCTACAATGAGCAGTTCTTC. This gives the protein CASSEFGTSGKGSYNEQFF.

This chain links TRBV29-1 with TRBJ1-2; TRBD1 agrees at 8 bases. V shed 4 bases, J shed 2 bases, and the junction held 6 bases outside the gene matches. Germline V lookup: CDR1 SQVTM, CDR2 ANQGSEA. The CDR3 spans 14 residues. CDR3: CSVARTGSNYGYTF. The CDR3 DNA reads TGCAGCGTTGCTAGGACAGGGTCAAACTATGGCTACACCTTC.

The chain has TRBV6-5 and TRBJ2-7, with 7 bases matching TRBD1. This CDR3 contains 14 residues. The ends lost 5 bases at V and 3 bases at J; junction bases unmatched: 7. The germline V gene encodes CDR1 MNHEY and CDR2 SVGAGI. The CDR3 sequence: CASSPDRSLYEQYF. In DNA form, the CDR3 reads TGTGCCAGCAGTCCGGACAGGTCTCTCTACGAGCAGTACTTC.